This T cell receptor (beta chain) was identified in a study of blood T cell repertoires in COVID-19. Study-level information: The United States, Italy and Spain were the sources of the acute and convalescent COVID-19 samples. The cDNA or gDNA used as material had been derived from T cells, B-cell-depleted T cells, or PBMCs.

J lost 4 bases, V lost 4 bases, and 7 bases had no gene match. The germline CDR1 and CDR2 sequences are SGHRS and YFSETQ. There are 15 residues in the CDR3. Under the authors' procedure: Reference gene primer amplification yielded estimated nucleated cell counts. Assay used: immunoSEQ multiplex PCR; TCRdb lists only in-frame clones, some missing. That table furnishes V, J and clone size, whereas the DNA furnished D and trimming. The sample has 200,000 to 300,000 clones; roughly 83% are singletons. The rearrangement links TRBV5-1 to TRBJ1-1; 10 bases align to TRBD1. Sequenced material: peripheral blood. This TCR was recovered from a woman aged 80 or over with acute or convalescent COVID-19. Here the CDR3 DNA reads TGCGCCAGCAGCAACGGACAGGGGGTGGGCACTGAAGCTTTCTTT. It translates to CASSNGQGVGTEAFF.